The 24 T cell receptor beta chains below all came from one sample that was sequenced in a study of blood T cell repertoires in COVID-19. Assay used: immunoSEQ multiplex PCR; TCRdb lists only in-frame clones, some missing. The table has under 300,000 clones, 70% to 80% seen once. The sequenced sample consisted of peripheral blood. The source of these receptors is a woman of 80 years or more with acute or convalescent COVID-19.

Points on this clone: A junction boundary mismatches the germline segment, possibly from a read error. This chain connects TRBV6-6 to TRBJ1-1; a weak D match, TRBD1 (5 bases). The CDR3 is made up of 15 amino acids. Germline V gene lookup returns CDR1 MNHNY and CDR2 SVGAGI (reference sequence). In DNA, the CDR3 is TGTGCCAGCACTTACGGGGCAGCCCTGAACACTGAAGCTTTCTTT. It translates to CASTYGAALNTEAFF.

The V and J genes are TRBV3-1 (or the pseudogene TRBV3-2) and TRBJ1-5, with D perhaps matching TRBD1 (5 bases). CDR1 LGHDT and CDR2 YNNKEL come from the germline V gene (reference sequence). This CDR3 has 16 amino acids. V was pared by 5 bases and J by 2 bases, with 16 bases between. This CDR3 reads CASSKGRAYGNQPQHF. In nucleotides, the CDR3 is TGTGCCAGCAGCAAAGGCAGGGCTTATGGCAATCAGCCCCAGCATTTT.

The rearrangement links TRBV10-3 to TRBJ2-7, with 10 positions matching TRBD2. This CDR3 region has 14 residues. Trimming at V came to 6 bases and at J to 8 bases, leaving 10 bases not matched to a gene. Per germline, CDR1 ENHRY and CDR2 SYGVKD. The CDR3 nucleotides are TGTGCCATCAGGCCAACTAGCGGGATCTCTCAGCAGTACTTC. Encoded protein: CAIRPTSGISQQYF.

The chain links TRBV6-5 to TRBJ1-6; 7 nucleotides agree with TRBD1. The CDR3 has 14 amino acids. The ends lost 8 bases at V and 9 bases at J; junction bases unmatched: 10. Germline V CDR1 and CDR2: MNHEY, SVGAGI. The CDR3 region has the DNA TGTGCCAGCTCACGGGAGGGGGCCTTTTCACCCCTCCACTTT. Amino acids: CASSREGAFSPLHF.

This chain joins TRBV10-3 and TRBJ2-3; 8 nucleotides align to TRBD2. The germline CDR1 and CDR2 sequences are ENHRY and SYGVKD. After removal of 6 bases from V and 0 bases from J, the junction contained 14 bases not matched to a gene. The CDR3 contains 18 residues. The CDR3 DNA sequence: TGTGCCATCAGCCTTGAGCAGGGTAGCGGGGCCAGCACAGATACGCAGTATTTT. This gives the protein CAISLEQGSGASTDTQYF.

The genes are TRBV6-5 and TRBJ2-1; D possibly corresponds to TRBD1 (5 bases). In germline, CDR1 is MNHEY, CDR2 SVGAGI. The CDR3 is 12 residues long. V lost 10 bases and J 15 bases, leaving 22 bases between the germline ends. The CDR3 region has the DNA TGTGCCACCGGACAAGTACGCAGTCGGACGTTCTTC. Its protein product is CATGQVRSRTFF.

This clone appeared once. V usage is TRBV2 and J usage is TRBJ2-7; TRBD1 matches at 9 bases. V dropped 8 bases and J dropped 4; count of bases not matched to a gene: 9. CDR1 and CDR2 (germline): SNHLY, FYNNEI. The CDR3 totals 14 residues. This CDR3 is CASGRGQGYYEQYF. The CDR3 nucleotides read TGTGCCAGCGGCCGGGGACAGGGCTATTACGAGCAGTACTTC.

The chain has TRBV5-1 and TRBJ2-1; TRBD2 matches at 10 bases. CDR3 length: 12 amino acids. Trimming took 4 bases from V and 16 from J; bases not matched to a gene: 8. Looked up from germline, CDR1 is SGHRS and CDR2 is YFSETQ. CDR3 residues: CASSGSGTSVFF. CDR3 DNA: TGCGCCAGCAGCGGATCCGGGACTAGCGTTTTCTTC.

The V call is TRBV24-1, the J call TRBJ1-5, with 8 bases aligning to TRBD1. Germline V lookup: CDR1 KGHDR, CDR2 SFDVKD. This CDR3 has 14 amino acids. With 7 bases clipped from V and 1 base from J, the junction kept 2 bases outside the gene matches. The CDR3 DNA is TGTGCCACCAGCAGGACAGGGAGCAATCAGCCCCAGCATTTT. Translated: CATSRTGSNQPQHF.

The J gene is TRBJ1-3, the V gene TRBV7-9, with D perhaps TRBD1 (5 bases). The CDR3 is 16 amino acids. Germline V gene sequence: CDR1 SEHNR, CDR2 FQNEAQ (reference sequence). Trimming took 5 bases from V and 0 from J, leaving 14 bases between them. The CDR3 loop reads CASSIRTTVSGNTIYF. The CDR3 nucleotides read TGTGCCAGCAGCATTAGGACGACAGTCTCTGGAAACACCATATATTTT.

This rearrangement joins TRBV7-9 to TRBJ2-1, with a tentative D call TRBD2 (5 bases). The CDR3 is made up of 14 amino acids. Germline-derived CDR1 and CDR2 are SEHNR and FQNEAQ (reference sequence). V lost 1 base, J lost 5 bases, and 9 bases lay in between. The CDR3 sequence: CASSLDGKHNEQFF. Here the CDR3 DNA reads TGTGCCAGCAGCTTAGACGGGAAACACAATGAGCAGTTCTTC.

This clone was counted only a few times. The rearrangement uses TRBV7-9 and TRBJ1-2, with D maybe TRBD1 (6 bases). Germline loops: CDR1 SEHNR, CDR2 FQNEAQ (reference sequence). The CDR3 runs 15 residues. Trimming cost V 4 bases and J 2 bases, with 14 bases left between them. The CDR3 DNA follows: TGTGCCAGCAGCTACGGAACAGGGCGCAACTATGGCTACACCTTC. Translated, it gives CASSYGTGRNYGYTF.

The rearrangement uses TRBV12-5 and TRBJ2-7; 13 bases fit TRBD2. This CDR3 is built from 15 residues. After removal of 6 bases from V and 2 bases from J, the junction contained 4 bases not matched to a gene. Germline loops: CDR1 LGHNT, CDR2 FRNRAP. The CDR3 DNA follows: TGTGCTAGTGGGCGGGGGACTAGCGGGACCTACGAGCAGTACTTC. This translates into CASGRGTSGTYEQYF.

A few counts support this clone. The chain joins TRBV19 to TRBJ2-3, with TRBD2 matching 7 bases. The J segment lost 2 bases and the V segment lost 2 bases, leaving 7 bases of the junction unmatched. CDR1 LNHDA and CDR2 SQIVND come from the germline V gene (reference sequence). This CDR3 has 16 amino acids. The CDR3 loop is CASSIRSRGNTDTQYF. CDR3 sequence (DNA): TGTGCCAGTAGTATAAGGTCGCGGGGGAACACAGATACGCAGTATTTT.

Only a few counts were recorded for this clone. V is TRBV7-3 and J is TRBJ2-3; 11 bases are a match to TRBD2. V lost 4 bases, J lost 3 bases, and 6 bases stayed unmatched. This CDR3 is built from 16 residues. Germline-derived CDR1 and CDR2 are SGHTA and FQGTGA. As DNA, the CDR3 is TGTGCCAGCAGCTGGGGAGCTAGCGGGGGGACAGATACGCAGTATTTT. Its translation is CASSWGASGGTDTQYF.

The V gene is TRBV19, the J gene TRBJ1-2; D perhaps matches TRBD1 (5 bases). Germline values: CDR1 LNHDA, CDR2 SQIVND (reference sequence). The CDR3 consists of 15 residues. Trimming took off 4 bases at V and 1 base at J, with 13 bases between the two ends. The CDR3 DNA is TGTGCCAGTAGTACCGGGACTTCTAATAACTATGGCTACACCTTC. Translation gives CASSTGTSNNYGYTF.

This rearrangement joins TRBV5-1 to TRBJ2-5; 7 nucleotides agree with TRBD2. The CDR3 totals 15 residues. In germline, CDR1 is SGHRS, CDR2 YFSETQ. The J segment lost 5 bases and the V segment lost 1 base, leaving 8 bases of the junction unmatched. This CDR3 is CASSLPRAGVETQYF. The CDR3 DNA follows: TGCGCCAGCAGCTTGCCAAGGGCGGGAGTTGAGACCCAGTACTTC.

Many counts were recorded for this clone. CDR3 sequence (DNA): TGTGCCAGCCGTCTCACCGGGGAGCTGTTTTTT. Protein: CASRLTGELFF. This chain connects TRBV3-1 (or the pseudogene TRBV3-2) to TRBJ2-2; D call uncertain. Germline V gene data show CDR1 as LGHDT and CDR2 as YNNKEL (reference sequence). Trimming left V 8 bases short and J 4 bases short, with 5 bases between. The CDR3 length is 11 residues.

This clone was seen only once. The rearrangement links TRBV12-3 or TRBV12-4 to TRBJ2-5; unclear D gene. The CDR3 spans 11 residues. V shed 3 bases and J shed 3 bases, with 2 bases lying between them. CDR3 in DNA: TGTGCCAGCAGTTTTAAAGAGACCCAGTACTTC. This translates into CASSFKETQYF.

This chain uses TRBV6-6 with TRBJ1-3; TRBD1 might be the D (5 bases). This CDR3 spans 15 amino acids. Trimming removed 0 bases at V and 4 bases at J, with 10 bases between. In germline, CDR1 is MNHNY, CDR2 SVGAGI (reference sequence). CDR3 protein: CASSYSQAIGNTIYF. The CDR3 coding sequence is TGTGCCAGCAGTTACTCACAGGCCATAGGAAACACCATATATTTT.

The CDR3 DNA reads TGTGCCAGCAGCATAATAGACAGTCGTTTTGAAGCTTTCTTT. Translation: CASSIIDSRFEAFF. V and J are TRBV7-8 and TRBJ1-1, with D perhaps matching TRBD1 (5 bases). Germline V lookup: CDR1 SGHVS, CDR2 FQNEAQ. Deletions cut 5 bases from V and 7 bases from J, with 17 bases between. This CDR3 is built from 14 residues.

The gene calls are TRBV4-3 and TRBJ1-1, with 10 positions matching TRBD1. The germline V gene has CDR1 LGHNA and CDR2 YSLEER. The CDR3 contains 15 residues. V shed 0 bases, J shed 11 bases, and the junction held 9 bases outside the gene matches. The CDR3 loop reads CASSQDLGTGVAAFF. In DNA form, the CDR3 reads TGCGCCAGCAGCCAAGATTTAGGGACAGGGGTTGCGGCTTTCTTT.

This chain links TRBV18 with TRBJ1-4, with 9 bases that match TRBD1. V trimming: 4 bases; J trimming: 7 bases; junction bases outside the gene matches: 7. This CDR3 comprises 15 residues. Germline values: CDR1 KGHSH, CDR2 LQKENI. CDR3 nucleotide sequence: TGTGCCAGCTCACGGCCGGGACAGGGATCTGAAAAACTGTTTTTT. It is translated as CASSRPGQGSEKLFF.

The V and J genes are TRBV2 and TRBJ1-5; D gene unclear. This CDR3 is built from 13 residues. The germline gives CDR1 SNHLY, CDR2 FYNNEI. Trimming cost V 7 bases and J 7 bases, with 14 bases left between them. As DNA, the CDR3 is TGTGCCAGCAACGAGGCCGAGAGGCAGCCCCAGCATTTT. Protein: CASNEAERQPQHF.